One and the same sample provided the 6 T cell receptor beta chains below, sequenced in a study of T cell repertoires in cytomegalovirus infection. From the reads, TCRdb called clonotypes with MiXCR, one entry per CDR3 protein. The table includes hundreds of thousands of distinct CDR3 sequences, 42% detected once. These receptors have no known antigen. The sequenced sample was cultured PBMCs, obtained from culture after CMV antigen stimulation. These receptors were obtained from a human donor in good health (CMV status not recorded). Some clones in this sample may be carry-over from other donors' samples.

This clonotype has a handful of counts. The rearrangement uses TRBV7-2 and TRBJ2-2; D may be TRBD2 (7 bases). V shed 5 bases and J shed 5 bases, with 15 bases lying between them. Per germline, CDR1 SGHTA and CDR2 FQGNSA. The CDR3 runs to 15 residues. Here the CDR3 reads CASSQGGGPTGELFF. The CDR3, as DNA: TGTGCCAGCAGCCAGGGAGGGGGACCAACCGGGGAGCTGTTTTTT.

This chain uses TRBV7-8 with TRBJ1-4; TRBD1 might be the D (5 bases). The CDR3 is 15 residues long. CDR1 and CDR2 (germline): SGHVS, FQNEAQ. V dropped 4 bases and J dropped 7 bases, with 16 bases sitting between them. CDR3 region: CASSSSGTEGEKLFF. DNA for the CDR3: TGTGCCAGCAGCTCGTCCGGGACGGAGGGTGAAAAACTGTTTTTT.

This clonotype was observed a handful of times. V and J are TRBV7-2 and TRBJ2-3; D is undetermined. The CDR3 totals 13 residues. The ends were cut back, 5 bases at V and 6 bases at J, with 12 bases in the middle. The germline V gene encodes CDR1 SGHTA and CDR2 FQGNSA. Here the CDR3 reads CASSPAVEDTQYF. CDR3 nucleotides: TGTGCCAGCAGCCCGGCGGTAGAGGATACGCAGTATTTT.

V is TRBV20-1 and J is TRBJ2-7; D might be TRBD2 (7 bases). The CDR3 runs 13 residues. Germline-derived CDR1 and CDR2 are DFQATT and SNEGSKA (reference sequence). V lost 6 bases, J lost 7 bases, and 19 bases lay in between. The CDR3 DNA reads as TGCAGTGCCCTCCTGGGGGGGGGCTGGGAGCAGTACTTC. This encodes CSALLGGGWEQYF.

The chain has TRBV7-6 and TRBJ2-1; tentative D call: TRBD2 (5 bases). The CDR3 is 17 residues long. The V end was cut by 3 bases, the J end by 8 bases, with 23 bases between. Germline CDR1 and CDR2: SGHVS and FNYEAQ. The CDR3 sequence: CASSFPVASPSGDEQFF. CDR3 sequence (DNA): TGTGCCAGCAGCTTCCCCGTTGCTAGCCCCAGCGGTGATGAGCAGTTCTTC.

The chain combines TRBV12-3 or TRBV12-4 with TRBJ1-4; 8 nucleotides match TRBD1. J was trimmed by 8 bases and V by 4 bases; bases with no gene match: 6. The CDR3 contains 14 residues. CDR3 loop: CASSSQGAREKLFF. The CDR3, as DNA: TGTGCCAGCAGTTCGCAGGGGGCACGAGAAAAACTGTTTTTT.